This T cell receptor beta chain was captured in a study of technical replicates of blood from a handful of donors. The junction had 2 bases not matched to a gene; V was cut back by 6 bases and J by 3 bases. The CDR3 has 14 residues. Germline V lookup: CDR1 MNHEY, CDR2 SMNVEV (reference sequence). Sequencing was performed with immunoSEQ multiplex PCR; in TCRdb, only in-frame clones are kept and a portion is missing. Of over 75,000 clones listed, 95% to 98% were seen once; the top ten hold about 0.29%. Sequencing was performed on T cells isolated from PBMCs. The rearrangement uses TRBV27 and TRBJ2-7; 13 bases line up with TRBD2. The receptor comes from a human donor in good health. Here the CDR3 reads CASSRTSGSYEQYF. In DNA form, the CDR3 reads TGTGCCAGCAGCCGGACTAGCGGGAGCTACGAGCAGTACTTC.